A selection of T cell receptor beta chains follows, all from one sample in a study of beta chain features in type 1 diabetes. Produced via immunoSEQ multiplex PCR; TCRdb's table is partial and in-frame only. Here the sample spans around 300,000 clones, around 15% being singletons. The sequenced material came from central memory CD4+ T cells from blood. These receptors were collected from a man aged 25-45 years in good health. Each CDR3 is given with its conserved first and last residue. A D gene is named only where the DNA matches it firmly. Only some rows state a clone size, as once, few, many or a class for expanded clones.

clone_size,j_call,d_call,v_call,cdr3_aa,cdr3_nt
NA,TRBJ2-3,NA,TRBV11-1,CASIRTGTTSTDTQYF,TGTGCCAGCATCCGTACCGGGACGACTAGCACAGATACGCAGTATTTT
many,TRBJ2-1,NA,TRBV5-1,CASSPGERYNEQFF,TGCGCCAGCAGCCCCGGGGAGAGGTACAATGAGCAGTTCTTC
NA,TRBJ1-1,NA,TRBV4-3,CASSQDRRTGWAAEAFF,TGCGCCAGCAGCCAAGATAGACGAACAGGGTGGGCTGCTGAAGCTTTCTTT
few,TRBJ2-7,NA,TRBV5-8,CASSGLSYEQYF,TGTGCCAGCAGCGGTCTATCCTACGAGCAGTACTTC
NA,TRBJ2-3,TRBD1,TRBV27,CASSSRGPPADTQYF,TGTGCCAGCAGTTCGAGGGGGCCACCAGCAGATACGCAGTATTTT
few,TRBJ2-1,TRBD2,TRBV15,CATSRETSGGHNEQFF,TGTGCCACCAGCAGAGAAACTAGCGGGGGCCACAATGAGCAGTTCTTC
NA,TRBJ2-3,TRBD2,TRBV4-1,CASSQVGKGLGTQYF,TGCGCCAGCAGCCAAGTGGGTAAAGGACTAGGAACGCAGTATTTT
few,TRBJ2-4,NA,TRBV6-5,CASSSQTTDKNIQYF,TGTGCCAGCAGTTCACAGACGACCGATAAGAACATTCAGTACTTC
few,TRBJ2-1,TRBD2,TRBV5-1,CASSLGTSGGRYNEQFF,TGCGCCAGCAGCTTGGGGACTAGCGGGGGGCGGTACAATGAGCAGTTCTTC
NA,TRBJ1-5,NA,TRBV7-9,CASSQQGGNQPQHF,TGTGCCAGCAGCCAACAGGGCGGCAATCAGCCCCAGCATTTT
few,TRBJ1-5,TRBD1,TRBV19,CASSPEQGSNQPQHF,TGTGCCAGTAGTCCCGAACAGGGGAGCAATCAGCCCCAGCATTTT
NA,TRBJ2-5,NA,TRBV30,CAWSGGAHSRETQYF,TGTGCCTGGAGTGGGGGGGCGCATAGCCGGGAGACCCAGTACTTC
few,TRBJ1-1,NA,TRBV13,CASSFNRLIMNTEAFF,TGTGCCAGCAGCTTCAACAGACTTATTATGAACACTGAAGCTTTCTTT
many,TRBJ2-2,NA,TRBV29-1,CSVDMATGELFF,TGCAGCGTTGATATGGCAACCGGGGAGCTGTTTTTT
few,TRBJ1-2,NA,TRBV11-3,CASSLGDALRGYGYTF,TGTGCCAGCAGCTTAGGGGACGCCCTTCGGGGCTATGGCTACACCTTC
NA,TRBJ1-2,TRBD1,TRBV5-6,CASSFTGTGKANYGYTF,TGTGCCAGCAGCTTCACTGGGACAGGGAAGGCTAACTATGGCTACACCTTC
few,TRBJ2-1,NA,TRBV4-2,CASSQEGLGEQFF,TGTGCCAGCAGCCAAGAAGGGCTTGGGGAGCAGTTCTTC
NA,TRBJ1-1,NA,TRBV6-4,CASSETWNTEAFF,TGTGCCAGCAGTGAGACCTGGAACACTGAAGCTTTCTTT
few,TRBJ1-4,TRBD1,TRBV4-1,CASSQERTGDDEKLFF,TGCGCCAGCAGCCAAGAACGGACAGGGGATGATGAAAAACTGTTTTTT
few,TRBJ2-1,TRBD2,TRBV6-5,CASSYRRGSYNEQFF,TGTGCCAGCAGTTACCGGCGGGGGTCCTACAATGAGCAGTTCTTC
NA,TRBJ1-2,TRBD1,TRBV11-2,CASSPLGDRDREF,TGTGCCAGCAGCCCTTTGGGGGACCGGGACAGGGAATTC
few,TRBJ1-2,NA,TRBV4-3,CASSHETGYNYGYTF,TGCGCCAGCAGCCACGAGACAGGCTATAACTATGGCTACACCTTC
NA,TRBJ2-1,NA,TRBV10-3,CAIAQKGTVNNEQFF,TGTGCCATCGCCCAAAAAGGGACTGTAAACAATGAGCAGTTCTTC
NA,TRBJ2-5,NA,TRBV6-1,CASRRRDKKETQYF,TGTGCCAGTCGTCGCCGGGACAAAAAAGAGACCCAGTACTTC
few,TRBJ2-7,TRBD2,TRBV4-3,CASSQARGGYEQYF,TGCGCCAGCAGCCAAGCACGGGGGGGCTACGAGCAGTACTTC
NA,TRBJ1-3,NA,TRBV20-1,CSCQGGNTIYF,TGCAGTTGCCAGGGGGGAAACACCATATATTTT
NA,TRBJ2-7,NA,TRBV6-7,CASSYMARVGYEQYF,TGTGCCAGCAGTTACATGGCCCGAGTGGGCTACGAGCAGTACTTC
NA,TRBJ1-2,NA,TRBV6-1,CASSDSLANYGYTF,TGTGCCAGCAGCGACAGCCTAGCTAACTATGGCTACACCTTC
NA,TRBJ2-1,TRBD2,TRBV27,CASSYTSGTSGSNEQFF,TGTGCCAGCAGTTACACTTCCGGGACTAGCGGGTCTAATGAGCAGTTCTTC
NA,TRBJ2-6,NA,TRBV5-4,CASSLNSLRVAGANVLTF,TGTGCCAGCAGCTTGAACAGCCTGAGGGTAGCTGGGGCCAACGTCCTGACTTTC
NA,TRBJ1-6,TRBD1,TRBV7-9,CASSLQGANSPLHF,TGTGCCAGCAGCTTACAGGGGGCAAATTCACCCCTCCACTTT
NA,TRBJ2-2,TRBD2,TRBV4-2,CASSQEGAGLNTGELFF,TGTGCCAGCAGCCAAGAAGGAGCGGGACTGAACACCGGGGAGCTGTTTTTT
few,TRBJ2-3,NA,TRBV7-2,CASSLGLGTDTQYF,TGTGCCAGCAGCTTAGGACTCGGCACAGATACGCAGTATTTT
few,TRBJ2-5,TRBD2,TRBV5-1,CASSQGLAEEETQYF,TGCGCCAGCAGCCAGGGACTAGCGGAAGAAGAGACCCAGTACTTC
many,TRBJ2-3,TRBD1,TRBV27,CAGTQGGSTDTQYF,TGTGCCGGGACACAGGGGGGAAGCACAGATACGCAGTATTTT
few,TRBJ1-2,NA,TRBV18,CASTGQKNYGYTF,TGTGCCAGCACCGGACAGAAGAACTATGGCTACACCTTC
many,TRBJ1-1,NA,TRBV7-2,CASSLVDRGEAFF,TGTGCCAGCAGCTTAGTGGACAGAGGCGAAGCTTTCTTT
few,TRBJ2-2,NA,TRBV4-2,CASSQVRGGWGGELFF,TGTGCCAGCAGCCAAGTCCGCGGAGGGTGGGGCGGGGAGCTGTTTTTT
NA,TRBJ2-1,TRBD2,TRBV5-6,CASSSTGLVSGEQFF,TGTGCCAGCAGCTCCACGGGACTAGTGTCGGGTGAGCAGTTCTTC
NA,TRBJ2-2,NA,TRBV9,CASSVAQQGGELFF,TGTGCCAGCAGCGTAGCGCAACAGGGTGGGGAGCTGTTTTTT
few,TRBJ2-5,NA,TRBV7-9,CASSRREREETQYF,TGTGCCAGCAGCCGAAGGGAGAGGGAAGAGACCCAGTACTTC
NA,TRBJ2-2,NA,TRBV4-1,CASSQDFSAGELFF,TGCGCCAGCAGCCAAGATTTCAGCGCCGGGGAGCTGTTTTTT
NA,TRBJ2-5,NA,TRBV5-4,CASSAGVMGETQYF,TGTGCCAGCAGCGCAGGGGTCATGGGGGAGACCCAGTACTTC
few,TRBJ2-4,NA,TRBV12-2,CASRLTPCPRVPDGQLAKNIQYF,TGTGCAAGTCGCTTAACCCCCTGTCCGAGGGTTCCAGACGGACAGTTAGCCAAAAACATTCAGTACTTC
few,TRBJ1-5,TRBD1,TRBV19,CASSIPPPGQGFKEPQHF,TGTGCCAGTAGTATACCCCCACCAGGACAGGGCTTTAAAGAGCCCCAGCATTTT
few,TRBJ2-7,NA,TRBV19,CASSIKGPYEQYF,TGTGCCAGTAGTATAAAGGGTCCCTACGAGCAGTACTTC
NA,TRBJ1-1,NA,TRBV5-6,CASSLARQGREAFF,TGTGCCAGCAGCTTGGCCCGACAAGGTCGAGAAGCTTTCTTT
few,TRBJ2-2,TRBD2,TRBV2,CASSRLAGVGGELFF,TGTGCCAGCAGTAGACTAGCGGGGGTCGGCGGGGAGCTGTTTTTT
NA,TRBJ2-3,NA,TRBV10-3,CAISEDYLDTQYF,TGTGCCATCAGTGAGGACTACCTAGATACGCAGTATTTT
few,TRBJ2-3,NA,TRBV5-1,CASSPVGRGDTQYF,TGCGCCAGCAGTCCTGTTGGGCGCGGAGATACGCAGTATTTT
NA,TRBJ2-3,TRBD2,TRBV7-2,CASSLAATTTSGRAGGDTQYF,TGTGCCAGCAGCTTAGCTGCTACTACTACTAGCGGGAGGGCCGGGGGAGATACGCAGTATTTT
few,TRBJ2-3,TRBD2,TRBV19,CASTSRREGRNTQYF,TGTGCCAGTACCTCAAGGCGGGAGGGCCGAAATACGCAGTATTTT
few,TRBJ2-5,NA,TRBV7-9,CASSSPRAKLEETQYF,TGTGCCAGCAGCTCCCCAAGGGCCAAACTAGAAGAGACCCAGTACTTC